This T cell receptor (beta chain) was profiled in a study of a mutant IDH1 vaccine in newly diagnosed glioma (dated by TCRdb to about 2021). Background on the whole study: Patients were given eight vaccinations, in weeks 1, 3, 5, 7, 11, 15, 19 and 23, which matched visits V03 through V10. Of the 32 patients who were treated, around 60% were male and roughly 38% were female, and the mean age was around 40 years. Peripheral blood was drawn at six visits: V03 (baseline), V05, V07, V10, V12 and V13. Prior to enrollment, standard therapy consisting of radiotherapy alone, temozolomide alone, or radiochemotherapy with temozolomide had been administered to patients, with the combination being received by most patients. For exploratory analyses, longitudinal TCRB deep sequencing was carried out in 25 treated patients wherever samples were available. Vaccination was initiated 4-6 weeks after radiotherapy alone, or concurrently with temozolomide cycles in the chemotherapy-containing groups.

Receptors were amplified or captured by the immunoSEQ multiplex PCR assay. Rearranged TCR beta chain sequences were amplified using the hsTCRB Kit according to the manufacturer's protocol. Sequencing of TCRB libraries was carried out on an Illumina MiSeq. In the paper's pipeline: The proprietary platform of the kit vendor was used for demultiplexing, trimming and gene mapping. The table was pulled from immuneACCESS by TCRdb, which kept in-frame rearrangements only. Such tables lose some clones; where checked, under half of the loss comes from unresolved V genes, and the rest has no known cause. D and trimming come from the DNA, and the V and J calls and clone size come from that table. This sample comprises more than 35,000 clones, approximately 83% of them detected only once. Approximately 1.5% of the sample lies in the top ten. In the case of this clone: The antigen it recognizes is unknown. No base-level quality is on record; no much larger clone is a single base apart.

The research as a whole found: It was noted by the authors that analyses of patient blood samples could not be reproduced owing to sample limitations. Vaccine-induced immune responses across multiple MHC alleles were detected in approximately 94% of patients. Availability determined which PBMC samples were chosen for TCRB deep sequencing. No apparent relationship was observed between pseudoprogression and alterations in the top peripheral T cell clonotypes detected by TCRB sequencing.

Sample time point, as interpreted from the label and publication: week 5, during vaccination. Each vaccine dose, consisting of 300 ug of a 20-mer mutant IDH1 peptide in Montanide, was administered subcutaneously with topical imiquimod. Donors had newly diagnosed WHO grade 3 or 4 IDH1-mutant astrocytomas with loss of nuclear ATRX. The samples were drawn from NOA16, a multicentre, single-arm, open-label phase I trial in Germany that tested a mutant IDH1 peptide vaccine in humans for the first time. Genomic DNA for TCRB sequencing was extracted from EDTA blood using the DNeasy Blood and Tissue Kit. V loses 0 bases, J loses 4 bases, and the germline ends lie 16 bases apart. Spanning cysteine to phenylalanine, the CDR3 consists of 16 amino acids. Only the CDR3 DNA is retained, 48 bases long and in frame from the first base. Via the germline V gene, CDR1 is ENHRY and CDR2 SYGVKD.

This chain joins TRBV10-3 to TRBJ2-7; no D gene call is confident. This sample comprised PBMCs, obtained from a glioma patient whose treatment included an IDH1 peptide vaccine. The clonotype originates from a man aged 35 to 55 with glioma. The CDR3 is CAISESDSSGSYEQYF. The nucleotide sequence reads as follows: TGTGCCATCAGTGAGTCTGACTCCTCCGGGTCGTACGAGCAGTACTTC.